This T cell receptor (beta chain) originates from a study of blood T cell repertoires in COVID-19. Study-level information: T cells, B-cell-depleted T cells, or PBMCs supplied cDNA or gDNA.

The method was immunoSEQ multiplex PCR; TCRdb's version includes in-frame clones alone and lacks a portion of them. This table has a few hundred thousand clones, around 90% appearing once. The CDR3 covers 13 residues. Unmatched junction bases numbered 4, after V lost 6 bases and J lost 7 bases. This receptor was taken from a woman aged 55-70 years with COVID-19, enrolled during active disease. Material for sequencing was peripheral blood. The chain couples TRBV12-3 or TRBV12-4 to TRBJ1-3; the match to TRBD1 covers 9 bases. The CDR3 nucleotides read TGTGCCAGCAGCCGCGACAGGGGGAACACCATATATTTT. This translates into CASSRDRGNTIYF.